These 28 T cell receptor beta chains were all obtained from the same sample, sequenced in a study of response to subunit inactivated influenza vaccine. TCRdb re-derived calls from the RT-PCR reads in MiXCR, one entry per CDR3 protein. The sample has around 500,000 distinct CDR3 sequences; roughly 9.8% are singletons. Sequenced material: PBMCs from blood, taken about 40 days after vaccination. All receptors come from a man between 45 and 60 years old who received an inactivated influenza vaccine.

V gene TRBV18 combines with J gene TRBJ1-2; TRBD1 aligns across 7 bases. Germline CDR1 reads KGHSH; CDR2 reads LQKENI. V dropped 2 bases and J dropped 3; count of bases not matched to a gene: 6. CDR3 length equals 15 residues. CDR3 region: CASSPDRDRHYGYTF. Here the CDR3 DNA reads TGTGCCAGCTCACCAGACAGGGATCGGCACTATGGCTACACCTTC.

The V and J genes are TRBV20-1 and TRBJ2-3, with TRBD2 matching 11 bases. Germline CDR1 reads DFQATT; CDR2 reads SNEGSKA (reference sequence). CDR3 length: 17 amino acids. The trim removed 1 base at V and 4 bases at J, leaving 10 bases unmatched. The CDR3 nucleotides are TGCAGTGCTAGAGCGGCTAGCGGGAGGTTGTTTTCAGATACGCAGTATTTT. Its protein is CSARAASGRLFSDTQYF.

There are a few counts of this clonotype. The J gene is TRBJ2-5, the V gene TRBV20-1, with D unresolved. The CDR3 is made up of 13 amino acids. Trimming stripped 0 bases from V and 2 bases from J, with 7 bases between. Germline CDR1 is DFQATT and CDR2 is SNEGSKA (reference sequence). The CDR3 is CSAREPGQETQYF. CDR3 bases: TGCAGTGCTAGAGAGCCAGGACAAGAGACCCAGTACTTC.

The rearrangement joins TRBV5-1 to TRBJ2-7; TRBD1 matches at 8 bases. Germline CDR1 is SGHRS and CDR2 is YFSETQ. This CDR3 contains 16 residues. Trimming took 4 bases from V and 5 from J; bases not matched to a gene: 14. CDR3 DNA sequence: TGCGCCAGCAGCAGAGGACAGGGAGGAATTGGGGACGAGCAGTACTTC. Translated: CASSRGQGGIGDEQYF.

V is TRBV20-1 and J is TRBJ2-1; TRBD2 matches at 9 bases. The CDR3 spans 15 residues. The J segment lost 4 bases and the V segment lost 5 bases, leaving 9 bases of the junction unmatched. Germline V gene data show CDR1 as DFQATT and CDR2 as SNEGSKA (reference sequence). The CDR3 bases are TGCAGTGCTGGAGTAGCGGGGGTGACTTACAATGAGCAGTTCTTC. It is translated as CSAGVAGVTYNEQFF.

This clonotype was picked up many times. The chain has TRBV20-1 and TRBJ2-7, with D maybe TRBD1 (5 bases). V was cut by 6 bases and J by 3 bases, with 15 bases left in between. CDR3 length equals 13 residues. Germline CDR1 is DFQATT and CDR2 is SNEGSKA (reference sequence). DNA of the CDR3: TGCAGTGCGGCCCCCAGGGCCGACTACGAGCAGTACTTC. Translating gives CSAAPRADYEQYF.

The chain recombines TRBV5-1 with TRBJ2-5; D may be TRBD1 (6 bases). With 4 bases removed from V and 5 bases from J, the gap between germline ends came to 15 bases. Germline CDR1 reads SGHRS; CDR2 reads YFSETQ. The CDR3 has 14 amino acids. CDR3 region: CASSNVQGGETQYF. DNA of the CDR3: TGCGCCAGCAGCAACGTACAGGGTGGGGAGACCCAGTACTTC.

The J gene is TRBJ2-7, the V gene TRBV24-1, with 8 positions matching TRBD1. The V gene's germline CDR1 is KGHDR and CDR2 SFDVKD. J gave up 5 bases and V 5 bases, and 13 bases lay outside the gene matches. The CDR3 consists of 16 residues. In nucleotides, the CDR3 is TGTGCCACCAGTGGCCCTGTGACAGGGGTGGGAGACGAGCAGTACTTC. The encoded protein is CATSGPVTGVGDEQYF.

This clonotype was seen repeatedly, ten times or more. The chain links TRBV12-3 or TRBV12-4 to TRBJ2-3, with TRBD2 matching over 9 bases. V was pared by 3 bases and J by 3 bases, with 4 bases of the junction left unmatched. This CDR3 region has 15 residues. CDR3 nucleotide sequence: TGTGCCAGCAGTTTGAGCGGGGGGACGACAGATACGCAGTATTTT. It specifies CASSLSGGTTDTQYF.

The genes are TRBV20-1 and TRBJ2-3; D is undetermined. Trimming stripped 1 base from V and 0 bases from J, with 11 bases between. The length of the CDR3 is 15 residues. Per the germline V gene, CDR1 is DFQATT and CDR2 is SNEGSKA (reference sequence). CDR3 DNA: TGCAGTGCTAGAGGCCGACATACTAGCACAGATACGCAGTATTTT. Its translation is CSARGRHTSTDTQYF.

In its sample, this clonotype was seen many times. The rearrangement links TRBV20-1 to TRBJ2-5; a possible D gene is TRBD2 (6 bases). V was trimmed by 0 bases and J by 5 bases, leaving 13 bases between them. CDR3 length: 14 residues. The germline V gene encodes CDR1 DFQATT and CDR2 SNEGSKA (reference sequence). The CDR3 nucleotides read TGCAGTGCTAGAGATCCCGGGGGTAGCGAGACCCAGTACTTC. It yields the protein CSARDPGGSETQYF.

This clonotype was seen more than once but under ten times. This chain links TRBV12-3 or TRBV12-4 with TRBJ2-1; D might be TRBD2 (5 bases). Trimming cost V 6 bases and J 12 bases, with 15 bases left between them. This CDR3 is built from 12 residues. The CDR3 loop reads CASSPGIVGQFF. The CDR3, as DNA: TGTGCCAGCAGCCCCGGGATAGTAGGGCAGTTCTTC.

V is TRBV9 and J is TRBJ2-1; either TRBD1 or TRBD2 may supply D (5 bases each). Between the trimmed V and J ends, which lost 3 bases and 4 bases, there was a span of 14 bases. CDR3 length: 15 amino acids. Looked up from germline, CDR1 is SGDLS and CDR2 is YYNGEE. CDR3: CASSATGTSYNEQFF. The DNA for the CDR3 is TGTGCCAGCAGCGCCACCGGGACGTCGTACAATGAGCAGTTCTTC.

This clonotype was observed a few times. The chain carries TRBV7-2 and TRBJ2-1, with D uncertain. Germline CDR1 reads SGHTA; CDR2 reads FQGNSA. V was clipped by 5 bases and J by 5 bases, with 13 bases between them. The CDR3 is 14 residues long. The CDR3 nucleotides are TGTGCCAGCAGCCCCGGCCCTAAAAACAATGAGCAGTTCTTC. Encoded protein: CASSPGPKNNEQFF.

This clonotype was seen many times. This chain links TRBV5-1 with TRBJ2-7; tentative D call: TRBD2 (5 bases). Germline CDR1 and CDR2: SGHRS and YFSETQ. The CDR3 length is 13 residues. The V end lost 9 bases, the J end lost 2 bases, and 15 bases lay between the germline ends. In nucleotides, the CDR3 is TGCGCCAAAGAGGGAGCCCGTACCTACGAGCAGTACTTC. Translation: CAKEGARTYEQYF.

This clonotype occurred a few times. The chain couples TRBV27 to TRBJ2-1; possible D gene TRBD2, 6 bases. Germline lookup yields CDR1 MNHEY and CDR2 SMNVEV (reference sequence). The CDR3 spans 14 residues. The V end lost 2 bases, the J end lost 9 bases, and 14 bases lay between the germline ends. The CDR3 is CASSLAGTGVEQFF. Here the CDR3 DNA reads TGTGCCAGCAGTTTAGCGGGAACGGGCGTTGAGCAGTTCTTC.

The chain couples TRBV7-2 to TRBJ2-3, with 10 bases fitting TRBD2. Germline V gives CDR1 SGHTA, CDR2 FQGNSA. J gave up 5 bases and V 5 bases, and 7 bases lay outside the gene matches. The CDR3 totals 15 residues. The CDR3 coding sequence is TGTGCCAGCAGCGTCATCCTAGCGGGAGTAGATACGCAGTATTTT. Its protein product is CASSVILAGVDTQYF.

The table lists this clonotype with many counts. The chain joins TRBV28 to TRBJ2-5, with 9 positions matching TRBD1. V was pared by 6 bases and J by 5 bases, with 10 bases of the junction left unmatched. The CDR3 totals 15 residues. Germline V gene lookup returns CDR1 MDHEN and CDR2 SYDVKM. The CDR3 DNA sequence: TGTGCCAGCAGCACCTACCTCGGGACAGGGGAGACCCAGTACTTC. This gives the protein CASSTYLGTGETQYF.

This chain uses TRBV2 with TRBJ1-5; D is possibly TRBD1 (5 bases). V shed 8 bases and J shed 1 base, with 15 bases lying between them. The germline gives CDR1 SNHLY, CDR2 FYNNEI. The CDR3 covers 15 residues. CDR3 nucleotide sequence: TGTGCCAGCTTTGTGGGGGGTGTAAGCAATCAGCCCCAGCATTTT. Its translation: CASFVGGVSNQPQHF.

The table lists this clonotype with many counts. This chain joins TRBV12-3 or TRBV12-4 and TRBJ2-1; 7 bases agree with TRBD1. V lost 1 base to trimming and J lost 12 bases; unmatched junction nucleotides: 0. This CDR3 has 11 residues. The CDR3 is CASSLDRGQFF. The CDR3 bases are TGTGCCAGCAGTTTAGACAGGGGGCAGTTCTTC.

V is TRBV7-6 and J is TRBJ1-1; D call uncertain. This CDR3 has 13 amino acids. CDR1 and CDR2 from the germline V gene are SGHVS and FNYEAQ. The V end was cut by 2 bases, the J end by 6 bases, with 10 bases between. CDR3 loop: CASSLFGEAEAFF. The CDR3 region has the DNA TGTGCCAGCAGCTTATTCGGGGAGGCTGAAGCTTTCTTT.

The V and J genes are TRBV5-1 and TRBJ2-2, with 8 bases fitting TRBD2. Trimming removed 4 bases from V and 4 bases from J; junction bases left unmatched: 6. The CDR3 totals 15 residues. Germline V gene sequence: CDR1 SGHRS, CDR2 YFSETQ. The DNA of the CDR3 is TGCGCCAGCAGCCAGATCGGGGGGGCCACCGGGGAGCTGTTTTTT. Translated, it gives CASSQIGGATGELFF.

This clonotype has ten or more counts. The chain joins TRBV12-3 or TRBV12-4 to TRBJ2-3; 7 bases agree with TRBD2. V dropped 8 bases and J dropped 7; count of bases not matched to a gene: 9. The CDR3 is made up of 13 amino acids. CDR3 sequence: CASAGDYTNTQYF. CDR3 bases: TGTGCCAGCGCGGGGGACTATACGAATACGCAGTATTTT.

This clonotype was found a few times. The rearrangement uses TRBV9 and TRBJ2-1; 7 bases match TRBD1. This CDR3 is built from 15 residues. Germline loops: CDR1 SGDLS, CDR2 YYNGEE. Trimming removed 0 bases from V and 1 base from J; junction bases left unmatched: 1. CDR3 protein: CASSVAGQSYNEQFF. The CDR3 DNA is TGTGCCAGCAGCGTAGCGGGACAGTCCTACAATGAGCAGTTCTTC.

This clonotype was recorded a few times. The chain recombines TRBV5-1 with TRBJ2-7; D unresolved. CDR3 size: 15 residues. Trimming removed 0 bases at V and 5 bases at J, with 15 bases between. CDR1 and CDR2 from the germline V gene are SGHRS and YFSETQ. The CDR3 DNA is TGCGCCAGCAGCTTGGAGTATGAGACGGTCAACGAGCAGTACTTC. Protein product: CASSLEYETVNEQYF. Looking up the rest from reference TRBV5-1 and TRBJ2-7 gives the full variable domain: KAGVTQTPRYLIKTRGQQVTLSCSPISGHRSVSWYQQTPGQGLQFLFEYFSETQRNKGNFPGRFSGRQFSNSRSEMNVSTLELGDSALYLCASSLEYETVNEQYFGPGTRLTVT.

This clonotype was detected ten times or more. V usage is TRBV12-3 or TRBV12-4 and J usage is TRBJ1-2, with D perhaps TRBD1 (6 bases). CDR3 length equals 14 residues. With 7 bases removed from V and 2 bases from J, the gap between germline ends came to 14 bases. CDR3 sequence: CASTNRVDNYGYTF. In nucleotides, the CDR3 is TGTGCCAGCACGAACAGGGTCGACAACTATGGCTACACCTTC.

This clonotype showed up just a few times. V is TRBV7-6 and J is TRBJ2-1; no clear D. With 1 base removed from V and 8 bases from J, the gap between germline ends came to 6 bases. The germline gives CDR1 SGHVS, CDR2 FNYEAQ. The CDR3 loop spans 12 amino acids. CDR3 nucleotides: TGTGCCAGCAGCTTAGTGGCTCATGAGCAGTTCTTC. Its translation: CASSLVAHEQFF.

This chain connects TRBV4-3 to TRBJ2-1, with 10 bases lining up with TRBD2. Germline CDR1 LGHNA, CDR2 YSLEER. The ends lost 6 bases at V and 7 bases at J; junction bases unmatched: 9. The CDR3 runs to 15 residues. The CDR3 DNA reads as TGCGCCAGCAGTTCGATCAGCGGGAGGGCTAATGAGCAGTTCTTC. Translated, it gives CASSSISGRANEQFF.